Presented here are 19 T cell receptor beta chains from one specimen sequenced in a study of cytomegalovirus exposure and HLA in healthy donors. PCR involved 60 Vbeta and 13 Jbeta primers. Libraries were prepared by immunoSEQ multiplex PCR; TCRdb keeps only in-frame clonotypes and omits some of them. The sample yields about 35,000 clones, about 80% seen once. The sequenced sample was PBMCs. These TCRs come from a male donor in good health and CMV-seronegative.

The rearrangement uses TRBV30 and TRBJ1-2, with TRBD1 as a possible D gene (5 bases). Trimming left V 0 bases short and J 4 bases short, with 15 bases between. Germline CDR1 is GTSNPN and CDR2 is SVGIG (reference sequence). The CDR3 sequence is 15 residues long. This chain's CDR3 is CAWSVLPGGAYGYTF. CDR3 DNA sequence: TGTGCCTGGAGTGTACTCCCGGGGGGAGCCTATGGCTACACCTTC.

This clone was seen a handful of times. The chain recombines TRBV6-1 with TRBJ1-3; D might be TRBD1 (6 bases). There are 15 residues in the CDR3. Looked up from germline, CDR1 is MNHNS and CDR2 is SASEGT. Deletions cut 0 bases from V and 7 bases from J, with 13 bases between. DNA for the CDR3: TGTGCCAGCAGTGAAGCAGGGGGGGCGCAGAACACCATATATTTT. As protein: CASSEAGGAQNTIYF.

The rearrangement links TRBV7-6 to TRBJ1-1; 9 bases agree with TRBD1. Per the germline V gene, CDR1 is SGHVS and CDR2 is FNYEAQ. After removal of 0 bases from V and 2 bases from J, the junction contained 13 bases not matched to a gene. The CDR3 runs to 19 residues. The CDR3 bases are TGTGCCAGCAGCTTAGCGCTATGGGGGACAGGGAACCCCAACACTGAAGCTTTCTTT. Encoded protein: CASSLALWGTGNPNTEAFF. Looking up the rest from reference TRBV7-6 and TRBJ1-1 gives the full variable domain: GAGVSQSPRYKVTKRGQDVALRCDPISGHVSLYWYRQALGQGPEFLTYFNYEAQQDKSGLPNDRFSAERPEGSISTLTIQRTEQRDSAMYRCASSLALWGTGNPNTEAFFGQGTRLTVV.

The V call is TRBV2, the J call TRBJ1-1; D is unresolved. V lost 6 bases and J 4 bases, leaving 18 bases between the germline ends. The CDR3 has 15 residues. Germline CDR1 and CDR2: SNHLY and FYNNEI. The CDR3: CASRLQLTEGTEAFF. CDR3 DNA sequence: TGTGCCAGCAGATTACAGTTAACCGAGGGCACTGAAGCTTTCTTT.

The gene calls are TRBV6-1 and TRBJ1-4; no clear D. The V gene lost 7 bases and the J gene lost 0 bases, with 6 bases spanning the gap. Looked up from germline, CDR1 is MNHNS and CDR2 is SASEGT. The CDR3 totals 13 residues. CDR3 loop: CASTGATNEKLFF. In nucleotides, the CDR3 is TGTGCCAGCACCGGGGCAACTAATGAAAAACTGTTTTTT.

The gene calls are TRBV10-3 and TRBJ2-3; 12 nucleotides agree with TRBD2. Germline CDR1 and CDR2: ENHRY and SYGVKD. This CDR3 spans 15 amino acids. V was pared by 2 bases and J by 3 bases, with 0 bases of the junction left unmatched. The CDR3 is CAISETSGRTDTQYF. The CDR3 DNA is TGTGCCATCAGTGAGACTAGCGGGAGGACAGATACGCAGTATTTT.

The chain has TRBV10-3 and TRBJ2-2, with TRBD2 matching over 15 bases. The CDR3 is 17 amino acids. Trimming removed 3 bases from V and 3 bases from J; junction bases left unmatched: 2. The germline V gene has CDR1 ENHRY and CDR2 SYGVKD. The CDR3 coding sequence is TGTGCCATCAGTGACGGACTAGCGGGGGGGCACACCGGGGAGCTGTTTTTT. Translated: CAISDGLAGGHTGELFF.

This chain connects TRBV5-1 to TRBJ2-3; no firm D call. The CDR3 covers 13 residues. From germline, CDR1 is SGHRS and CDR2 YFSETQ. V shed 3 bases and J shed 5 bases, with 10 bases lying between them. This CDR3 reads CASSYTTQDTQYF. Written as DNA, the CDR3 is TGCGCCAGCAGCTATACTACCCAAGATACGCAGTATTTT.

The chain is built from TRBV4-3 and TRBJ2-7; the D gene is possibly TRBD1 (5 bases). Germline CDR1 is LGHNA and CDR2 is YSLEER. The CDR3 covers 15 residues. The V end was cut by 0 bases, the J end by 7 bases, with 16 bases between. CDR3 DNA sequence: TGCGCCAGCAGCCAAGATGTCTGGGGCGCGTTGGAGCAGTACTTC. This translates into CASSQDVWGALEQYF.

This sequence joins TRBV5-6 and TRBJ1-1, with D unresolved. Germline V gives CDR1 SGHDT, CDR2 YYEEEE. V lost 3 bases, J lost 1 base, and 7 bases lay in between. This CDR3 has 13 residues. CDR3 region: CASSYNENTEAFF. The CDR3 DNA reads as TGTGCCAGCAGCTACAACGAGAACACTGAAGCTTTCTTT.

This chain uses TRBV15 with TRBJ1-5; 7 bases line up with TRBD1. Trimming at V came to 4 bases and at J to 7 bases, leaving 4 bases not matched to a gene. The CDR3 totals 13 residues. Germline V CDR1 and CDR2: LNHNV, YYDKDF (reference sequence). Here the CDR3 DNA reads TGTGCCACCAGCAACAGGGGTGGGCAGCCCCAGCATTTT. This translates into CATSNRGGQPQHF.

V gene TRBV7-9 combines with J gene TRBJ1-1, with 8 bases matching TRBD1. The trim removed 2 bases at V and 6 bases at J, leaving 5 bases unmatched. CDR3 length equals 14 residues. Germline values: CDR1 SEHNR, CDR2 FQNEAQ (reference sequence). CDR3 in DNA: TGTGCCAGCAGCTTAATACAGGGGGACGCTGAAGCTTTCTTT. It specifies CASSLIQGDAEAFF.

The chain links TRBV7-2 to TRBJ2-3, with D perhaps TRBD2 (7 bases). The germline V gene encodes CDR1 SGHTA and CDR2 FQGNSA. V lost 8 bases to trimming and J lost 3 bases, with 18 bases between them. This CDR3 has 15 amino acids. The CDR3 sequence is CASGGLAARTDTQYF. The CDR3 DNA reads as TGTGCCAGCGGGGGGCTAGCGGCTAGGACAGATACGCAGTATTTT.

This sequence joins TRBV5-1 and TRBJ1-1; D is unresolved. CDR1 SGHRS and CDR2 YFSETQ come from the germline V gene. This CDR3 region has 13 residues. Between the trimmed V and J ends, which lost 1 base and 8 bases, there was a span of 12 bases. CDR3 in amino acids: CASSLYFQSEAFF. The CDR3 coding sequence is TGCGCCAGCAGCTTGTATTTCCAGTCAGAAGCTTTCTTT.

The chain employs TRBV9 and TRBJ1-1; no firm D call. The CDR3 covers 13 residues. The V gene's germline CDR1 is SGDLS and CDR2 YYNGEE. V lost 0 bases, J lost 5 bases, and 8 bases lay in between. As DNA, the CDR3 is TGTGCCAGCAGCGTAGCACAGCTTACTGAAGCTTTCTTT. Encoded protein: CASSVAQLTEAFF.

The V gene is TRBV14, the J gene TRBJ1-3; D unclear. The V gene's germline CDR1 is SGHDN and CDR2 FVKESK. The CDR3 length is 13 residues. V lost 1 base to trimming and J lost 4 bases, with 5 bases between them. The CDR3 DNA is TGTGCCAGCAGCCAAGTGAGGGGAAACACCATATATTTT. Its translation: CASSQVRGNTIYF.

The V call is TRBV6-5, the J call TRBJ1-1; a possible D gene is TRBD1 (6 bases). This CDR3 region has 13 residues. Trimming took off 6 bases at V and 8 bases at J, with 16 bases between the two ends. The V gene's germline CDR1 is MNHEY and CDR2 SVGAGI. This chain's CDR3 is CASSQGSGQEAFF. For the CDR3, the DNA is TGTGCCAGCAGCCAGGGGTCGGGACAAGAAGCTTTCTTT.

The chain has TRBV29-1 and TRBJ2-6; weak D call: TRBD2 (7 bases). The V end lost 4 bases, the J end lost 12 bases, and 16 bases lay between the germline ends. CDR1 is SQVTM and CDR2 is ANQGSEA in the germline V gene. This CDR3 has 13 amino acids. The CDR3 DNA sequence: TGCAGCGTTGCCCTAGGGGGGGAGACCGTCCTGACTTTC. Protein product: CSVALGGETVLTF.

The V and J genes are TRBV7-9 and TRBJ1-2; D is uncertain. The V end lost 5 bases, the J end lost 1 base, and 14 bases lay between the germline ends. The CDR3 has 15 amino acids. Germline values: CDR1 SEHNR, CDR2 FQNEAQ (reference sequence). CDR3 in DNA: TGTGCCAGCAGCCCGTCCGACCGGGTTAACTATGGCTACACCTTC. It encodes CASSPSDRVNYGYTF.